The 22 T cell receptor beta chains reported below all come from one sample, sequenced in a study of T cell repertoires in cytomegalovirus infection. One entry per CDR3 protein results from TCRdb running MiXCR on the reads. The sample contains 450,000 to 650,000 distinct CDR3 sequences, roughly 29% of which appear only once. The specimen sequenced was PBMCs. The source of these receptors is a human donor in good health (CMV status not recorded). Some clones in this sample may be carry-over from other donors' samples.

The rearrangement links TRBV7-8 to TRBJ2-1; D is unclear. V dropped 3 bases and J dropped 0 bases, with 9 bases sitting between them. CDR3 size: 15 residues. Germline V CDR1 and CDR2: SGHVS, FQNEAQ. Here the CDR3 DNA reads TGTGCCAGCAGCTTTCTGACGTTCTCCTACAATGAGCAGTTCTTC. Protein sequence: CASSFLTFSYNEQFF. The full variable domain, rest sourced from reference TRBV7-8 and TRBJ2-1, is GAGVSQSPRYKVAKRGQDVALRCDPISGHVSLFWYQQALGQGPEFLTYFQNEAQLDKSGLPSDRFFAERPEGSVSTLKIQRTQQEDSAVYLCASSFLTFSYNEQFFGPGTRLTVL.

In its sample, this clonotype was seen a few times. V and J are TRBV5-3 and TRBJ2-7; TRBD2 aligns across 8 bases. TRBV5-3 is an ORF; its function is uncertain. CDR3 length: 15 amino acids. The CDR3 DNA sequence: TGTGCCAGCAGCTTGGATCGGCTAGCGGGCTACGAGCAGTACGTC. Translation: CASSLDRLAGYEQYV.

V gene TRBV19 combines with J gene TRBJ1-1; D is possibly TRBD1 (6 bases). The germline CDR1 and CDR2 sequences are LNHDA and SQIVND (reference sequence). Between the trimmed V and J ends, which lost 5 bases and 1 base, there was a span of 17 bases. CDR3 length: 16 residues. The CDR3 sequence: CASSLGLGRGNTEAFF. The CDR3 DNA reads TGTGCCAGTAGTCTCGGCCTGGGCAGGGGGAACACTGAAGCTTTCTTT.

The CDR3 sequence is CASSRRQGGEKLFF. CDR3 coding DNA: TGTGCCAGCAGCCGCCGACAGGGAGGTGAAAAACTGTTTTTT. The chain has TRBV7-9 and TRBJ1-4; 7 bases map to TRBD1. Trimming took 5 bases from V and 7 from J; bases not matched to a gene: 7. CDR3 length: 14 residues. Germline assignment: CDR1 SEHNR and CDR2 FQNEAQ (reference sequence).

The gene calls are TRBV7-9 and TRBJ2-7; D gene unclear. Germline lookup yields CDR1 SEHNR and CDR2 FQNEAQ (reference sequence). The CDR3 loop spans 15 amino acids. The ends were cut back, 5 bases at V and 2 bases at J, with 16 bases in the middle. The CDR3 nucleotides read TGTGCCAGCAGCAGTACCAGCCCCCGGACCTACGAGCAGTACTTC. Protein sequence: CASSSTSPRTYEQYF.

This clonotype was observed a handful of times. The chain couples TRBV6-8 to TRBJ2-7; 7 bases are shared with TRBD1. V lost 6 bases and J lost 3; bases outside the gene matches: 5. CDR1 MNHGY and CDR2 SAAAGT come from the germline V gene. This CDR3 comprises 13 residues. The CDR3: CASRRQGLYEQYF. The CDR3 nucleotides are TGTGCCAGCAGAAGACAGGGCCTCTACGAGCAGTACTTC.

The sample holds a few counts of this clonotype. The chain is built from TRBV2 and TRBJ1-2; D unclear. The length of the CDR3 is 14 residues. Germline CDR1 is SNHLY and CDR2 is FYNNEI. Trimming left V 3 bases short and J 8 bases short, with 16 bases between. The CDR3 protein is CASSDANSEGGYTF. CDR3 sequence (DNA): TGTGCCAGCAGTGATGCGAACAGCGAGGGAGGCTACACCTTC.

In its sample, this clonotype was seen many times. V gene TRBV7-8 combines with J gene TRBJ1-3, with D possibly TRBD1 on 5 matching bases. The germline V and J ends were trimmed by 5 bases and 4 bases, with 18 bases remaining between them. Germline V gives CDR1 SGHVS, CDR2 FQNEAQ. The CDR3 consists of 16 residues. The CDR3 spells CASSRRGRVNGNTIYF. CDR3 nucleotides: TGTGCCAGCAGCCGACGAGGCAGGGTGAACGGAAACACCATATATTTT.

The chain has TRBV7-9 and TRBJ1-2, with D uncertain. Germline CDR1 SEHNR, CDR2 FQNEAQ (reference sequence). Trimming stripped 5 bases from V and 0 bases from J, with 10 bases between. This CDR3 has 14 amino acids. DNA of the CDR3: TGTGCCAGCAGCCTTGAGGCTGCTAACTATGGCTACACCTTC. The encoded protein is CASSLEAANYGYTF.

The rearrangement joins TRBV7-9 to TRBJ1-1, with unresolved D. The V end was cut by 1 base, the J end by 10 bases, with 13 bases between. The CDR3 covers 13 residues. CDR1 and CDR2 (germline): SEHNR, FQNEAQ (reference sequence). The CDR3 DNA follows: TGTGCCAGCAGCTTAGAGGATGGTATCGGAGCTTTCTTT. It is translated as CASSLEDGIGAFF.

This clonotype has only a few counts. The V gene is TRBV12-3 or TRBV12-4, the J gene TRBJ1-5; no reliable D call. This CDR3 is 13 amino acids long. V dropped 5 bases and J dropped 7 bases, with 12 bases sitting between them. This chain's CDR3 is CASSRMGSQPQHF. The CDR3 DNA reads as TGTGCCAGCAGTCGAATGGGGTCCCAGCCCCAGCATTTT.

This clonotype was seen at least ten times. In DNA form, the CDR3 reads TGTGCCAGCAGCCCCCCGACAGGGGGCTCCTACAATGAGCAGTTCTTC. Protein product: CASSPPTGGSYNEQFF. The chain employs TRBV7-8 and TRBJ2-1, with 9 bases identical to TRBD1. This CDR3 is built from 16 residues. CDR1 and CDR2 from the germline V gene are SGHVS and FQNEAQ. V dropped 5 bases and J dropped 0; count of bases not matched to a gene: 5.

This clonotype was recorded many times. The rearrangement links TRBV7-2 to TRBJ1-2; D gene ambiguous. The CDR3 has 13 residues. V dropped 5 bases and J dropped 5 bases, with 12 bases sitting between them. Germline V gives CDR1 SGHTA, CDR2 FQGNSA. In DNA, the CDR3 is TGTGCCAGCAGCCCGGAGATTACTTATGGCTACACCTTC. Translated: CASSPEITYGYTF.

This clonotype was seen ten or more times. This chain links TRBV5-1 with TRBJ2-3; 11 bases line up with TRBD2. Trimming at V came to 0 bases and at J to 0 bases, leaving 3 bases not matched to a gene. Germline CDR1 reads SGHRS; CDR2 reads YFSETQ. The CDR3 has 17 amino acids. This CDR3 reads CASSLAGTSGSTDTQYF. The CDR3 DNA reads as TGCGCCAGCAGCTTGGCTGGGACTAGCGGTAGCACAGATACGCAGTATTTT.

This clonotype was picked up a small number of times. The genes are TRBV6-5 and TRBJ2-1; the match to TRBD2 covers 13 bases. Germline V CDR1 and CDR2: MNHEY, SVGAGI. The ends lost 2 bases at V and 4 bases at J; junction bases unmatched: 8. This CDR3 spans 18 amino acids. CDR3: CASSYTALAGGLYNEQFF. In DNA, the CDR3 is TGTGCCAGCAGTTACACCGCACTAGCGGGAGGGTTATACAATGAGCAGTTCTTC.

The CDR3 spells CASSPGLFSEQYF. CDR3 sequence (DNA): TGTGCCAGCAGTCCGGGGCTATTCTCCGAGCAGTACTTC. The rearrangement links TRBV28 to TRBJ2-7; either TRBD1 or TRBD2 may supply D (5 bases each). The length of the CDR3 is 13 residues. Trimming took off 5 bases at V and 6 bases at J, with 14 bases between the two ends. Germline CDR1 and CDR2: MDHEN and SYDVKM.

The chain recombines TRBV6-1 with TRBJ2-3; 8 bases fit TRBD2. V trimming: 5 bases; J trimming: 5 bases; junction bases outside the gene matches: 15. From germline, CDR1 is MNHNS and CDR2 SASEGT. CDR3 size: 17 residues. The CDR3 DNA follows: TGTGCCAGCAGTTCAACTCTCCCGGGAGGGCCTTTAGATACGCAGTATTTT. It specifies CASSSTLPGGPLDTQYF.

This chain uses TRBV19 with TRBJ1-5; 9 bases align to TRBD1. Germline CDR1 LNHDA, CDR2 SQIVND (reference sequence). With 3 bases clipped from V and 6 bases from J, the junction kept 9 bases outside the gene matches. The CDR3 spans 16 residues. CDR3 coding DNA: TGTGCCAGTAGTATTCGTCCGGGACAGGGAACTCAGCCCCAGCATTTT. Translation: CASSIRPGQGTQPQHF.

This chain connects TRBV7-6 to TRBJ1-5, with D unresolved. This CDR3 comprises 12 residues. Germline CDR1 is SGHVS and CDR2 is FNYEAQ. V was pared by 5 bases and J by 4 bases, with 6 bases between. This chain's CDR3 is CASSRTNQPQHF. DNA for the CDR3: TGTGCCAGCAGCCGAACGAATCAGCCCCAGCATTTT.

The rearrangement links TRBV27 to TRBJ2-7, with D tentatively TRBD1 or TRBD2 (5 bases each). This CDR3 has 14 amino acids. Looked up from germline, CDR1 is MNHEY and CDR2 is SMNVEV (reference sequence). V lost 2 bases and J lost 5, with 13 bases in between. Written as DNA, the CDR3 is TGTGCCAGCAGTTTACGGCAGGGAGTCGACGAGCAGTACTTC. This encodes CASSLRQGVDEQYF.

This clonotype was seen many times. The rearrangement uses TRBV7-6 and TRBJ2-2; 12 bases map to TRBD2. CDR3 length: 17 residues. The V gene end was trimmed by 2 bases and the J gene end by 3 bases; junction bases not matched to a gene: 4. The V gene's germline CDR1 is SGHVS and CDR2 FNYEAQ. CDR3 coding DNA: TGTGCCAGCAGCTTAAACCGACTAGCGGGAGACACCGGGGAGCTGTTTTTT. Its protein product is CASSLNRLAGDTGELFF.

This clonotype appeared a few times. The rearrangement links TRBV28 to TRBJ1-4; TRBD1 agrees at 9 bases. CDR3 length equals 15 residues. Germline loops: CDR1 MDHEN, CDR2 SYDVKM. Trimming cost V 5 bases and J 5 bases; bases outside gene matches: 6. The CDR3 DNA is TGTGCCAGCAGTCCCGCCGGGACAGGGAATGAAAAACTGTTTTTT. It yields the protein CASSPAGTGNEKLFF. The full variable domain, in which reference TRBV28 and TRBJ1-4 provide the parts outside the CDR3, is DVKVTQSSRYLVKRTGEKVFLECVQDMDHENMFWYRQDPGLGLRLIYFSYDVKMKEKGDIPEGYSVSREKKERFSLILESASTNQTSMYLCASSPAGTGNEKLFFGSGTQLSVL.